This T cell receptor beta chain emerged from a study of blood T cell repertoires in COVID-19. The CDR3 has 14 residues. V lost 2 bases and J lost 5, with 12 bases in between. CDR1 SQVTM and CDR2 ANQGSEA come from the germline V gene. Authors' analysis steps: Amplifying reference gene primers gave estimates of nucleated cell counts. The assay was immunoSEQ multiplex PCR, and TCRdb's table has in-frame clones only and misses some. V and J calls and clone size come straight from that table; D and trimming were deduced from the DNA. The sample includes approximately 46,000 clones, about 89% of them seen just once.

This sequence was found in a man between 60 and 70 years old with active or convalescent COVID-19. The sequencing input was peripheral blood. The chain recombines TRBV29-1 with TRBJ2-2; D is unclear. Here the CDR3 DNA reads TGCAGCGTTGAACCCCGACAAGCTACCGGGGAGCTGTTTTTT. Protein: CSVEPRQATGELFF.